This T cell receptor (beta chain) was sequenced in a study of CD4+ T cells in melanoma (dated by TCRdb to between 2021 and 2024). Context from the whole study: Neoantigen-specific CD4+ T cells in human melanoma were investigated in the study. Study-level results and caveats: The report described a correlation between neoantigen-specific CD4+ T cells and the function of CD8+ T cells, macrophages and B cells. Diverse differentiation states were reported to be shown by neoantigen-specific CD4+ T cells in melanoma.

Patients with melanoma were used as donors. The method behind the library was the immunoSEQ multiplex PCR assay. TCRdb took this table from immuneACCESS and kept in-frame rearrangements with V and J called. Such tables lack part of the clones; where checked against another copy, unresolved V genes explain under half of the gap, and the rest is unexplained. Recorded for this sample are approximately 20,000 clones; roughly four fifths of them occurred a single time. 3.6% of the sample comes from the top ten. For this chain, trimming is 2 bases at the V end and 5 bases at the J end, and the number of junction bases without a gene match is 15. Reading the germline V gene gives CDR1 SGHTA and CDR2 FQGTGA. The CDR3 has 18 amino acids, counting the end cysteine and phenylalanine. The kept DNA is CDR3 alone, 54 bases in frame from the first base. Regarding this clone: Its target antigen remains unknown. The record has no base qualities; no much larger clone is one base away.

Specimen: cells from a culture (not recorded whether cultured in vitro). The chain links TRBV7-3 with TRBJ2-3; TRBD2 aligns with 8 central bases. The TCR was taken from a human donor with melanoma. The CDR3 reads CASSLEGSGGLAGDTQYF. In nucleotides, the sequence is TGTGCCAGCAGCTTAGAAGGGTCGGGAGGACTAGCCGGAGATACGCAGTATTTT. Joined to the reference TRBV7-3 and TRBJ2-3 proteins, this CDR3 gives the full variable domain: GAGVSQTPSNKVTEKGKYVELRCDPISGHTALYWYRQSLGQGPEFLIYFQGTGAADDSGLPNDRFFAVRPEGSVSTLKIQRTERGDSAVYLCASSLEGSGGLAGDTQYFGPGTRLTVL.